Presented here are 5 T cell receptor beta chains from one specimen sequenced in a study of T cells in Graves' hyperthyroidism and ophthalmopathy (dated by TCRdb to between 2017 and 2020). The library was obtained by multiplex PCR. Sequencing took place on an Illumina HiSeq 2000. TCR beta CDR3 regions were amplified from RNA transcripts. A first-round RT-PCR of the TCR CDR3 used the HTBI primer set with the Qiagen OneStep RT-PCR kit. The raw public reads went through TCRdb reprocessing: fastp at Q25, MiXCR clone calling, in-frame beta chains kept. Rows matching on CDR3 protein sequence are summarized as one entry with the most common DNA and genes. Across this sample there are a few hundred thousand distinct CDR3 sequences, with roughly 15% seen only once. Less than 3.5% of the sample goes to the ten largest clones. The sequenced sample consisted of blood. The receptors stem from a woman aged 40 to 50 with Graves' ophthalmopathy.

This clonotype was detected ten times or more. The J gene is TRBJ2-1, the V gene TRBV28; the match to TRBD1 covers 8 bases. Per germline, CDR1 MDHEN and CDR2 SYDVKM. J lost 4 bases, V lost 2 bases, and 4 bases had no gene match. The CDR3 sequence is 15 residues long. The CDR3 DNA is TGTGCCAGCAGTTTAGACAGGGGAGGATACAATGAGCAGTTCTTC. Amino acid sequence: CASSLDRGGYNEQFF.

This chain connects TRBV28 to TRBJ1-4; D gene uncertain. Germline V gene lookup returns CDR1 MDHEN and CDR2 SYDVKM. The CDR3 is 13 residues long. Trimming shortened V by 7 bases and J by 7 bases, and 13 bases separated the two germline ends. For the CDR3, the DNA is TGTGCCAGCATAGGTGGAGATGGTGAAAAACTGTTTTTT. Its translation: CASIGGDGEKLFF.

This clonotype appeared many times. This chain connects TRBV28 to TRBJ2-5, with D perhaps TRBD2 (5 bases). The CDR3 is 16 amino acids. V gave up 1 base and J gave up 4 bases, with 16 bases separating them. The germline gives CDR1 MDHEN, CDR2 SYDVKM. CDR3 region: CASSLYPGLYRETQYF. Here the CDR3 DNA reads TGTGCCAGCAGTTTATACCCCGGACTGTACCGAGAGACCCAGTACTTC.

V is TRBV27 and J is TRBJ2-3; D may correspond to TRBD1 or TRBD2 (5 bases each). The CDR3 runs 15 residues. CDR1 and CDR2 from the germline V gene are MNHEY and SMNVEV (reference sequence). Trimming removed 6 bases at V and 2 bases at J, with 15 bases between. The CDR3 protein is CASSQWGRITDTQYF. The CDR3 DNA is TGTGCCAGCAGCCAATGGGGGAGAATCACAGATACGCAGTATTTT.

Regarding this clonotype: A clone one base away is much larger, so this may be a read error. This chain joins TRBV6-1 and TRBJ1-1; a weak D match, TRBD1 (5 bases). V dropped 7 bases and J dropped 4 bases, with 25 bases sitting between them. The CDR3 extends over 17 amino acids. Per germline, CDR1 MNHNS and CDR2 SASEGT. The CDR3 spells CASTSARMGGVSTEAFF. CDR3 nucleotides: TGTGCCAGCACCTCCGCCAGGATGGGGGGGGTGAGCACTGAAGCTTTCTTT.